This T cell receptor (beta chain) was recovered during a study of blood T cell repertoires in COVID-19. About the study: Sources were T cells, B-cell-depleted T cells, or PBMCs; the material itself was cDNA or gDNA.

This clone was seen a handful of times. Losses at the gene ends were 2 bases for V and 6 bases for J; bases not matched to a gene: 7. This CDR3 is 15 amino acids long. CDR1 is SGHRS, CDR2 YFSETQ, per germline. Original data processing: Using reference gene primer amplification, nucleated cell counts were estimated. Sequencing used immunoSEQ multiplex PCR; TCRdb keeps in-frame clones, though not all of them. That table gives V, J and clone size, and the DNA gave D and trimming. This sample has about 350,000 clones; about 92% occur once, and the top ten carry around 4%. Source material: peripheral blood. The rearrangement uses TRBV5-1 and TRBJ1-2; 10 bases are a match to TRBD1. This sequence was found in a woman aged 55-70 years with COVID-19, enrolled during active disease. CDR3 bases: TGCGCCAGCAGCTTAACACTGACAGGGGGCGATGGCTACACCTTC. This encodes CASSLTLTGGDGYTF.